This TCR beta chain is drawn from a study of T cell responses to AZD1222 COVID-19 vaccine. Findings and caveats of the study: Unmutated variant regions are reportedly targeted by nearly half of spike-specific TCRs. No repertoire was sampled before or during the peak T cell response, only after it.

Combined were second doses at about 4 or about 12 weeks. Germline V lookup: CDR1 SGHVS, CDR2 FQNEAQ. The CDR3 sequence is 17 residues long. Germline trimming cut 5 bases from V and 5 bases from J; bases unmatched to any gene: 12. Comment on this clone: Its antigen remains unknown.

The data were produced by immunoSEQ multiplex PCR, yet TCRdb's version contains in-frame clones alone and is incomplete. The profile covers 75,000 or so clones, with roughly 90% appearing a single time and around 30% taken by the ten largest. The material sequenced was peripheral blood, taken 28 days after the second AZD1222 dose. The rearrangement links TRBV7-8 to TRBJ1-4; the match to TRBD1 covers 9 bases. The clonotype was recovered from an adult who received the AZD1222 COVID-19 vaccine. CDR3 loop: CASSRQGQGFGNEKLFF. CDR3 DNA sequence: TGTGCCAGCAGCCGACAGGGACAGGGTTTCGGGAATGAAAAACTGTTTTTT.